What follows are 20 T cell receptor beta chains derived from one specimen sequenced in a study of blood T cell repertoires in COVID-19. TCRdb's copy holds only in-frame clones and misses some; the assay was immunoSEQ multiplex PCR. Of roughly 300,000 clones listed, about 82% are singletons. Material: peripheral blood. Receptors originate from a woman aged 45-59 years with acute or convalescent COVID-19.

The chain couples TRBV7-9 to TRBJ2-7; 8 bases map to TRBD2. J lost 5 bases, V lost 0 bases, and 9 bases had no gene match. This CDR3 has 16 residues. Per the germline V gene, CDR1 is SEHNR and CDR2 is FQNEAQ (reference sequence). The chain's CDR3 is CASSLATRLARNEQYF. In DNA, the CDR3 is TGTGCCAGCAGCTTAGCGACGAGACTAGCGAGGAACGAGCAGTACTTC. Variable domain in full (rest from reference TRBV7-9 and TRBJ2-7): DTGVSQNPRHKITKRGQNVTFRCDPISEHNRLYWYRQTLGQGPEFLTYFQNEAQLEKSRLLSDRFSAERPKGSFSTLEIQRTEQGDSAMYLCASSLATRLARNEQYFGPGTRLTVT.

CDR3 amino acids: CASSIVAKSSYEQYF. In nucleotides, the CDR3 is TGTGCCAGTAGTATAGTAGCGAAAAGCTCCTACGAGCAGTACTTC. The chain uses TRBV19 and TRBJ2-7; TRBD2 is a possible D gene (5 bases). Germline V gene lookup returns CDR1 LNHDA and CDR2 SQIVND (reference sequence). The CDR3 is 15 amino acids. The V end lost 1 base, the J end lost 0 bases, and 10 bases lay between the germline ends. Based on the CDR3 plus reference TRBV19 and TRBJ2-7, the full variable domain is DGGITQSPKYLFRKEGQNVTLSCEQNLNHDAMYWYRQDPGQGLRLIYYSQIVNDFQKGDIAEGYSVSREKKESFPLTVTSAQKNPTAFYLCASSIVAKSSYEQYFGPGTRLTVT.

V usage is TRBV27 and J usage is TRBJ1-6, with D tentatively TRBD1 (5 bases). Trimming cost V 3 bases and J 7 bases, with 10 bases left between them. The V gene's germline CDR1 is MNHEY and CDR2 SMNVEV (reference sequence). This CDR3 is built from 14 residues. CDR3 residues: CASSFRGENSPLHF. The DNA for the CDR3 is TGTGCCAGCAGTTTCCGGGGGGAGAATTCACCCCTCCACTTT.

V gene TRBV10-3 combines with J gene TRBJ2-1, with 9 bases matching TRBD2. CDR3 length: 16 residues. Trimming took 3 bases from V and 3 from J; bases not matched to a gene: 6. CDR1 and CDR2 (germline): ENHRY, SYGVKD. The CDR3 nucleotides read TGTGCCATCAGTGATATTCTAGCGGGAAACTACAATGAGCAGTTCTTC. Translation: CAISDILAGNYNEQFF.

The rearrangement links TRBV5-8 to TRBJ1-2; D unresolved. Germline CDR1 SGHTS, CDR2 YDEGEE. V was clipped by 0 bases and J by 3 bases, with 18 bases between them. The CDR3 sequence is 17 residues long. The CDR3 protein is CASSLGLRGRGDYGYTF. The CDR3 nucleotides read TGTGCCAGCAGCTTGGGCCTTCGTGGTAGAGGAGACTATGGCTACACCTTC.

The chain links TRBV2 to TRBJ2-7; TRBD1 matches 8 bases. J lost 7 bases, V lost 9 bases, and 11 bases had no gene match. CDR1 and CDR2 from the germline V gene are SNHLY and FYNNEI. This CDR3 is built from 13 residues. The CDR3 loop is CASLSQGAGEQYF. The CDR3 nucleotides are TGTGCCAGTCTTAGCCAGGGGGCGGGTGAGCAGTACTTC.

The chain carries TRBV7-9 and TRBJ1-1, with a weak D call TRBD1 (5 bases). The CDR3 runs 13 residues. Trimming cost V 4 bases and J 7 bases, with 13 bases left between them. Germline CDR1 reads SEHNR; CDR2 reads FQNEAQ (reference sequence). CDR3 nucleotides: TGTGCCAGCAGCTGGACTGAGGGACTTGAAGCTTTCTTT. Translation gives CASSWTEGLEAFF.

The CDR3 is CAGGTGGHQPQHF. CDR3 in DNA: TGTGCCGGAGGAACGGGGGGCCATCAGCCCCAGCATTTT. The rearrangement links TRBV28 to TRBJ1-5; D is possibly TRBD1 (6 bases). This CDR3 spans 13 amino acids. Germline V CDR1 and CDR2: MDHEN, SYDVKM. The V and J ends lost 11 bases and 5 bases respectively, with 16 bases between them. The full variable domain, its missing parts supplied by reference TRBV28 and TRBJ1-5, is DVKVTQSSRYLVKRTGEKVFLECVQDMDHENMFWYRQDPGLGLRLIYFSYDVKMKEKGDIPEGYSVSREKKERFSLILESASTNQTSMYLCAGGTGGHQPQHFGDGTRLSIL.

J is TRBJ2-1 and V is TRBV4-3; 13 bases are a match to TRBD2. The CDR3 is made up of 15 amino acids. J lost 9 bases, V lost 4 bases, and 6 bases had no gene match. Germline CDR1 and CDR2: LGHNA and YSLEER. The CDR3 here is CASSLRTSGSAEQFF. DNA of the CDR3: TGCGCCAGCAGCCTCAGGACTAGCGGGAGTGCTGAGCAGTTCTTC.

The V call is TRBV5-1, the J call TRBJ1-5; D is undetermined. Per the germline V gene, CDR1 is SGHRS and CDR2 is YFSETQ. Trimming shortened V by 0 bases and J by 4 bases, and 8 bases separated the two germline ends. This CDR3 spans 14 amino acids. The CDR3 sequence: CASSLGGGNQPQHF. CDR3 DNA: TGCGCCAGCAGCTTGGGCGGCGGGAATCAGCCCCAGCATTTT. Based on the CDR3 plus reference TRBV5-1 and TRBJ1-5, the full variable domain is KAGVTQTPRYLIKTRGQQVTLSCSPISGHRSVSWYQQTPGQGLQFLFEYFSETQRNKGNFPGRFSGRQFSNSRSEMNVSTLELGDSALYLCASSLGGGNQPQHFGDGTRLSIL.

V is TRBV11-2 and J is TRBJ1-1, with D unresolved. This CDR3 spans 13 amino acids. The V end lost 5 bases, the J end lost 3 bases, and 10 bases lay between the germline ends. CDR1 and CDR2 from the germline V gene are SGHAT and FQNNGV. The CDR3 loop reads CASSVSQYTEAFF. CDR3 bases: TGTGCCAGCAGCGTTTCCCAGTACACTGAAGCTTTCTTT.

The rearrangement uses TRBV6-5 and TRBJ2-1, with TRBD2 as a possible D gene (5 bases). The V gene's germline CDR1 is MNHEY and CDR2 SVGAGI. CDR3 length: 15 residues. Trimming removed 7 bases at V and 4 bases at J, with 17 bases between. CDR3: CASTRDLGEYNEQFF. The CDR3, as DNA: TGTGCCAGCACCCGAGATCTCGGGGAATACAATGAGCAGTTCTTC.

The chain links TRBV27 to TRBJ2-1; 13 bases align to TRBD2. The CDR3 is made up of 20 amino acids. The J segment lost 5 bases and the V segment lost 3 bases, leaving 16 bases of the junction unmatched. Germline values: CDR1 MNHEY, CDR2 SMNVEV (reference sequence). The chain's CDR3 is CASSFPDRGGTSGIHNEQFF. The CDR3 nucleotides are TGTGCCAGCAGTTTCCCGGACAGGGGTGGGACTAGCGGGATACACAATGAGCAGTTCTTC.

This clone has only a few counts. V usage is TRBV18 and J usage is TRBJ1-1; possibly TRBD1 for D (5 bases). CDR3 length: 15 amino acids. Germline V gene sequence: CDR1 KGHSH, CDR2 LQKENI. Trimming removed 3 bases at V and 7 bases at J, with 18 bases between. CDR3 in DNA: TGTGCCAGCTCACCCGGACATACCGTTCCTAGTGAAGCTTTCTTT. Its protein is CASSPGHTVPSEAFF. The complete variable domain, with remaining parts taken from reference TRBV18 and TRBJ1-1, reads NAGVMQNPRHLVRRRGQEARLRCSPMKGHSHVYWYRQLPEEGLKFMVYLQKENIIDESGMPKERFSAEFPKEGPSILRIQQVVRGDSAAYFCASSPGHTVPSEAFFGQGTRLTVV.

The V gene is TRBV4-2, the J gene TRBJ2-5, with a possible D match to TRBD2 (5 bases). Per germline, CDR1 LGHNA and CDR2 YNFKEQ. The CDR3 contains 15 residues. V was pared by 4 bases and J by 1 base, with 13 bases between. As DNA, the CDR3 is TGTGCCAGCAGCCGATCTGAGCGGCCCCAAGAGACCCAGTACTTC. The encoded protein is CASSRSERPQETQYF.

This chain joins TRBV5-6 and TRBJ1-1; no clear D. V was cut by 5 bases and J by 0 bases, with 14 bases left in between. There are 15 residues in the CDR3. CDR1 and CDR2 (germline): SGHDT, YYEEEE. The CDR3 region has the DNA TGTGCCAGCAGTGCCACTGGACTGTTGAACACTGAAGCTTTCTTT. Protein sequence: CASSATGLLNTEAFF.

This chain joins TRBV24-1 and TRBJ2-2; the D gene is possibly TRBD2 (5 bases). The germline CDR1 and CDR2 sequences are KGHDR and SFDVKD. Deletions cut 4 bases from V and 5 bases from J, with 13 bases between. This CDR3 contains 15 residues. The CDR3 nucleotides are TGTGCCACCAGTGACGGACTGCTGTTGACCGGGGAGCTGTTTTTT. Translating gives CATSDGLLLTGELFF.

This chain joins TRBV2 and TRBJ2-1, with 11 positions matching TRBD2. The V and J ends lost 8 bases and 4 bases, in that order; junction bases with no gene match: 1. Germline V CDR1 and CDR2: SNHLY, FYNNEI. The CDR3 runs 13 residues. CDR3 protein: CASGTSGYNEQFF. CDR3 in DNA: TGTGCCAGCGGGACTAGCGGTTACAATGAGCAGTTCTTC.

In regard to this clone: Other DNA variants within this sample encode the same CDR3. This sequence joins TRBV7-8 and TRBJ1-6, with a weak D call TRBD1 (5 bases). The V gene lost 1 base and the J gene lost 5 bases, with 6 bases spanning the gap. This CDR3 has 14 amino acids. Germline CDR1 and CDR2: SGHVS and FQNEAQ. The DNA for the CDR3 is TGTGCCAGCAGCTTAGGGGGGGATAATTCACCCCTCCACTTT. Protein: CASSLGGDNSPLHF. Drawing the rest from reference TRBV7-8 and TRBJ1-6, the complete variable domain is GAGVSQSPRYKVAKRGQDVALRCDPISGHVSLFWYQQALGQGPEFLTYFQNEAQLDKSGLPSDRFFAERPEGSVSTLKIQRTQQEDSAVYLCASSLGGDNSPLHFGNGTRLTVT.

This chain connects TRBV27 to TRBJ2-4, with D uncertain. Germline-derived CDR1 and CDR2 are MNHEY and SMNVEV (reference sequence). The CDR3 runs 13 residues. The V end lost 0 bases, the J end lost 15 bases, and 15 bases lay between the germline ends. The CDR3: CASSLSSGRSPYF. Written as DNA, the CDR3 is TGTGCCAGCAGTTTATCCAGTGGTCGAAGTCCGTACTTC.